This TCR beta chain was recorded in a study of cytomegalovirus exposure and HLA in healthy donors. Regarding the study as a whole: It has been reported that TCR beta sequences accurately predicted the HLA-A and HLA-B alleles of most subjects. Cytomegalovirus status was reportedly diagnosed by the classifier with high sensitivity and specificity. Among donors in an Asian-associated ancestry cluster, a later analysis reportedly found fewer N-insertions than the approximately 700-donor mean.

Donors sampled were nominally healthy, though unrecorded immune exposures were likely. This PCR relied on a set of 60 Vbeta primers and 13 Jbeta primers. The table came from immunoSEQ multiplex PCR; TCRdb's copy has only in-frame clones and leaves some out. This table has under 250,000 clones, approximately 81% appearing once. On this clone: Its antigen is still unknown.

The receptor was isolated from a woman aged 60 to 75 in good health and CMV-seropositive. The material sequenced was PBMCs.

The CDR3 loop reads CASSEGQNTEAFF. CDR3 DNA: TGTGCCAGCTCAGAGGGACAGAACACTGAAGCTTTCTTT. The J gene is TRBJ1-1, the V gene TRBV27; possibly TRBD1 for D (6 bases). V gave up 8 bases and J gave up 1 base, with 11 bases separating them. The CDR3 covers 13 residues. Germline loops: CDR1 MNHEY, CDR2 SMNVEV (reference sequence).